This T cell receptor (beta chain) was captured in a study of OX40 agonist ivuxolimab in advanced cancers. This clone was picked up a small number of times. The junction departs from germline at one end; a sequencing error may be responsible. The protocol was immunoSEQ multiplex PCR, while the TCRdb copy is restricted to in-frame clones and leaves out a portion. This sample has tens of thousands of clones; 87% occur once, and the top ten carry approximately 0.3%. Per germline, CDR1 MDHEN and CDR2 SYDVKM. The CDR3 extends over 13 amino acids. The clonotype originates from an adult with an advanced solid tumor such as melanoma, head and neck, liver or kidney cancer. Sequences were derived from CD4+ or CD8+ T cells sorted from blood, sampled in a trial of the OX40 agonist ivuxolimab. The chain joins TRBV28 to TRBJ1-5; 7 positions match TRBD1. In nucleotides, the CDR3 is TGTGCCAGCAGGACAGGGTCCAATCAGGCCCAGCATTTT. Residues: CASRTGSNQAQHF.